This entry is about one T cell receptor beta chain. These data originate in a study of cytotoxic CD8 clonotypes in ibrutinib-treated CLL. CDR1 is LNHDA, CDR2 SQIVND, per germline (reference sequence). After removal of 5 bases from V and 4 bases from J, the junction contained 6 bases not matched to a gene. The CDR3 is 15 residues long. Produced via immunoSEQ multiplex PCR; TCRdb's table is partial and in-frame only. The table includes approximately 340,000 clones, under 70% detected once. The chain is built from TRBV19 and TRBJ2-3, with 10 bases identical to TRBD1. Specimen: PBMCs, collected after 36 months of ibrutinib treatment. The receptor was isolated from a human donor with chronic lymphocytic leukemia. CDR3 sequence: CASSGGQGNSDTQYF. The CDR3 DNA follows: TGTGCCAGTAGTGGGGGACAGGGGAATTCAGATACGCAGTATTTT.